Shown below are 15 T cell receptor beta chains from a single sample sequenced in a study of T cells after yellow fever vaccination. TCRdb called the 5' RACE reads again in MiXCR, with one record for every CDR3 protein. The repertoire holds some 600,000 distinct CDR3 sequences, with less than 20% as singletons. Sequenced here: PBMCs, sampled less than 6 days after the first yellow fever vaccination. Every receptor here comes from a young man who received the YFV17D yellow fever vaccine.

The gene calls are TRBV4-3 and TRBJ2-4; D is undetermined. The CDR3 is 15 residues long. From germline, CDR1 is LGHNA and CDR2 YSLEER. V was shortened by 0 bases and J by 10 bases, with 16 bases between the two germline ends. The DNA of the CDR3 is TGCGCCAGCAGCCAAGATACGTCCGGGTTGCGGATTCAGTACTTC. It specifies CASSQDTSGLRIQYF.

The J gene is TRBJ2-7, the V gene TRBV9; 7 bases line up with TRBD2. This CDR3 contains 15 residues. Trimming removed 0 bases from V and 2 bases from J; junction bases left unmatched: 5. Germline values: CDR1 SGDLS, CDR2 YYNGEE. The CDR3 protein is CASSVAGGFTYEQYF. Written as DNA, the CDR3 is TGTGCCAGCAGCGTAGCGGGGGGATTTACCTACGAGCAGTACTTC.

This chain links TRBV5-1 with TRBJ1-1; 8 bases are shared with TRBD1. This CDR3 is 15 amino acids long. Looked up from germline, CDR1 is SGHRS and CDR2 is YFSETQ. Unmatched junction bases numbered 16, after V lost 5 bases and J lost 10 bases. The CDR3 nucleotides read TGCGCCAGCAGTCCTAGCGCCAGGGGGCAAGTAGGAGCTTTCTTT. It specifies CASSPSARGQVGAFF.

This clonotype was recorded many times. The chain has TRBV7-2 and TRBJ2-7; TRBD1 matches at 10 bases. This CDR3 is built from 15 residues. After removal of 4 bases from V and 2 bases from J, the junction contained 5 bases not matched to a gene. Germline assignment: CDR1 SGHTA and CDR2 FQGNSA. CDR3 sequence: CASSSDRGLPYEQYF. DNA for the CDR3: TGTGCCAGCAGCTCCGACAGGGGGCTCCCCTACGAGCAGTACTTC.

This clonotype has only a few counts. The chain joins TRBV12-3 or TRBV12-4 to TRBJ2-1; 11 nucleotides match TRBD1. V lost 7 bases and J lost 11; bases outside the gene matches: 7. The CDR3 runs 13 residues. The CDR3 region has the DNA TGTGCCAGCACCCCGGGACAGGGGGTAAAGCAGTTCTTC. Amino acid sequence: CASTPGQGVKQFF.

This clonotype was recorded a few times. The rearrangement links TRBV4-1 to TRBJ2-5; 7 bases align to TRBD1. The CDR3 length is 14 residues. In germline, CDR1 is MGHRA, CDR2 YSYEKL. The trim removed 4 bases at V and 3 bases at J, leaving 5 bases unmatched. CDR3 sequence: CASSPRQGEETQYF. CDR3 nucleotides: TGCGCCAGCAGCCCACGACAGGGAGAAGAGACCCAGTACTTC.

The CDR3: CASSEGHRNEKLFF. In DNA form, the CDR3 reads TGTGCCAGCAGTGAAGGGCATAGAAATGAAAAACTGTTTTTT. The chain joins TRBV2 to TRBJ1-4, with unresolved D. V lost 1 base, J lost 5 bases, and 8 bases lay in between. Germline values: CDR1 SNHLY, CDR2 FYNNEI. This CDR3 region has 14 residues.

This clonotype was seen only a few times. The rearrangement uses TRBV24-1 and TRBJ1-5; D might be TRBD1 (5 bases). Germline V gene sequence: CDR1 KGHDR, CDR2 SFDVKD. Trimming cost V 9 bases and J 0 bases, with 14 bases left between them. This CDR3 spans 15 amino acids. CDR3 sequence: CATSSAGYSNQPQHF. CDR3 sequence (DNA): TGTGCCACCTCCTCTGCAGGGTATAGCAATCAGCCCCAGCATTTT.

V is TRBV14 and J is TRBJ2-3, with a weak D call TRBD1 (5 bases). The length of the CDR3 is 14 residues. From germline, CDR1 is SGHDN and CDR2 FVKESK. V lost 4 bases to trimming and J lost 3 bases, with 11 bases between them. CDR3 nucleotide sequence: TGTGCCAGCAGCCCTTATGGGGCTACAGATACGCAGTATTTT. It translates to CASSPYGATDTQYF. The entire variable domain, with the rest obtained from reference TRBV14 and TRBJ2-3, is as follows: EAGVTQFPSHSVIEKGQTVTLRCDPISGHDNLYWYRRVMGKEIKFLLHFVKESKQDESGMPNNRFLAERTGGTYSTLKVQPAELEDSGVYFCASSPYGATDTQYFGPGTRLTVL.

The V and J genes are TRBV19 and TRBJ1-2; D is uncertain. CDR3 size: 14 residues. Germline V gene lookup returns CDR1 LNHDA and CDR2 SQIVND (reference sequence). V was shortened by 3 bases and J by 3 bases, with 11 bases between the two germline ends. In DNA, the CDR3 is TGTGCCAGTAGTATCTCGGACGGGGACTATGGCTACACCTTC. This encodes CASSISDGDYGYTF. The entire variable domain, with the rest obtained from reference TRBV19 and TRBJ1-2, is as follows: DGGITQSPKYLFRKEGQNVTLSCEQNLNHDAMYWYRQDPGQGLRLIYYSQIVNDFQKGDIAEGYSVSREKKESFPLTVTSAQKNPTAFYLCASSISDGDYGYTFGSGTRLTVV.

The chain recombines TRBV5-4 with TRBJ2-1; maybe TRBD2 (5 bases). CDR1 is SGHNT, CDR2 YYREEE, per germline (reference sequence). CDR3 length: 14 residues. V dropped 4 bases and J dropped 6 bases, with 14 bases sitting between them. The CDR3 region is CASSQKLGVNEQFF. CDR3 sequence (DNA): TGTGCCAGCAGCCAAAAACTAGGTGTCAATGAGCAGTTCTTC.

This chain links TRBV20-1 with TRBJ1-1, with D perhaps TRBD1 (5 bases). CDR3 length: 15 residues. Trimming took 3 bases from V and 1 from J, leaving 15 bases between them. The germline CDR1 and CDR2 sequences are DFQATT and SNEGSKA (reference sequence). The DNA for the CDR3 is TGCAGTGCTAGCGCCCTCCCGCAGGGGAACACTGAAGCTTTCTTT. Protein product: CSASALPQGNTEAFF.

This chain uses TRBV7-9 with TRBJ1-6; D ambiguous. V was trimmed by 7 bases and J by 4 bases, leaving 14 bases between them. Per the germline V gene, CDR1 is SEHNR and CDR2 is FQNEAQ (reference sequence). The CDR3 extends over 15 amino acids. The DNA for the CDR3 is TGTGCCAGCAACCCCTCCGGGCAGTATAATTCACCCCTCCACTTT. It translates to CASNPSGQYNSPLHF.

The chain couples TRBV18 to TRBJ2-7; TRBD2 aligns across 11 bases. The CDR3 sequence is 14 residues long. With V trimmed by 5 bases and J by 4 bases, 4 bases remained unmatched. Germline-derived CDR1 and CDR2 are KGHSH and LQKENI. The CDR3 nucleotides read TGTGCCAGCTCAACTAGCGGGGGTGGATACGAGCAGTACGTC. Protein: CASSTSGGGYEQYV.

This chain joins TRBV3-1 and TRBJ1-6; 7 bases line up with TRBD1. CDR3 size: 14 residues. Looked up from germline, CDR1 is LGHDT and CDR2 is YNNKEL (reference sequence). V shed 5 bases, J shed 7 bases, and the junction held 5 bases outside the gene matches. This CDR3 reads CASSNTGANSPLHF. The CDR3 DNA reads TGTGCCAGCAGCAATACAGGGGCCAATTCACCCCTCCACTTT.